Only one count was recorded for the clone carrying this T cell receptor beta chain. The entry originates in a study of blood T cell repertoires in COVID-19. As for the study in general: Acute-phase and convalescent COVID-19 samples originated in the United States, Italy and Spain. T cells, B-cell-depleted T cells, or PBMCs supplied cDNA or gDNA.

Methods used by the authors: Nucleated cell number was recorded as an estimate derived from reference gene primer amplification. This table comes from immunoSEQ multiplex PCR, and its TCRdb copy is limited to in-frame clones, with some not included. The DNA gave D and trimming, while V, J and clone size come from that table. The sample consists of over 200,000 clones, approximately 85% of them appearing once. Germline values: CDR1 SGHTA, CDR2 FQGNSA. CDR3 length: 15 residues. The J segment lost 5 bases and the V segment lost 4 bases, leaving 8 bases of the junction unmatched. This receptor was obtained from a human donor in a cohort sampled during active COVID-19. The source material was peripheral blood. The V gene is TRBV7-2, the J gene TRBJ2-5; 9 bases align to TRBD1. CDR3 residues: CASSSPDRGHETQYF. CDR3 nucleotides: TGTGCCAGCAGCTCCCCGGACAGGGGCCACGAGACCCAGTACTTC.